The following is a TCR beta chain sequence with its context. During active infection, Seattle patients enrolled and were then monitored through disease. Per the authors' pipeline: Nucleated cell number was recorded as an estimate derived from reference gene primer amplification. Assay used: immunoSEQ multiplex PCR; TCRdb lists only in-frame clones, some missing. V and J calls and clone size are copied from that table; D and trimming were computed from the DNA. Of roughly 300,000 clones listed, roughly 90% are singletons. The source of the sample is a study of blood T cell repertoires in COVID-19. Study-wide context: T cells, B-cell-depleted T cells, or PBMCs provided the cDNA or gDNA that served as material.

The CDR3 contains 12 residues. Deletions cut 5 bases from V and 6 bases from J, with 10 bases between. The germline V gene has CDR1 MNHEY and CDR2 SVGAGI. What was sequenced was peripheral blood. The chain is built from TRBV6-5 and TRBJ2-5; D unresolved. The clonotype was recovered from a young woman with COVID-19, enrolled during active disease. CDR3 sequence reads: CASSTPEKTQYF. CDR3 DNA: TGTGCCAGCAGTACCCCTGAGAAGACCCAGTACTTC.